The rows below give T cell receptor beta chains drawn from one sample of a study of CD8 T cells in Susac syndrome. From the immunoSEQ multiplex PCR reads, TCRdb called clonotypes with MiXCR, one entry per CDR3 protein. The sample shows under 150,000 distinct CDR3 sequences, around 94% of them seen only once. Sequences were obtained from CD8+ T cells from PBMCs. The receptors shown here come from a human donor in good health. Both conserved end residues are part of each CDR3. The D gene is left open where the match is weak. The listing skips clone size in some rows; elsewhere it reads once, few, many or a size class.

cdr3_nt: TGTGCCAGCAACGAAAGGACCCAAGGACGGGAGCAGTTCTTC
cdr3_aa: CASNERTQGREQFF
clone_size: NA
d_call: NA
j_call: TRBJ2-1
v_call: TRBV7-9

cdr3_nt: TGTGCCAGCAGTTCCCAGGTAGCGCCCCATCCTGGGGCCAACGTCCTGACTTTC
cdr3_aa: CASSSQVAPHPGANVLTF
clone_size: NA
d_call: NA
j_call: TRBJ2-6
v_call: TRBV27

cdr3_nt: TGCAGCGCCGAAGACCCCCCCGAAGGTACCATATATTTT
cdr3_aa: CSAEDPPEGTIYF
clone_size: NA
d_call: NA
j_call: TRBJ1-3
v_call: TRBV29-1

cdr3_nt: TGTGCCAGCAGACCAATAGCGGGAGAGGTACGCAATGAGCAGTTCTTC
cdr3_aa: CASRPIAGEVRNEQFF
clone_size: NA
d_call: TRBD2
j_call: TRBJ2-1
v_call: TRBV6-1

cdr3_nt: TGTGCCAGCAGCGCCGGAGAGAACGAGCAGTACTTC
cdr3_aa: CASSAGENEQYF
clone_size: NA
d_call: NA
j_call: TRBJ2-7
v_call: TRBV9

cdr3_nt: TGTGCCAGCAGCCCGGGACTAGCGGGAGGGAGCTCCTACAATGAGCAGTTCTTC
cdr3_aa: CASSPGLAGGSSYNEQFF
clone_size: NA
d_call: TRBD2
j_call: TRBJ2-1
v_call: TRBV11-2

cdr3_nt: TGTGCCAGCAGCTTAGTGTCTTCAGAGACCCAGTACTTC
cdr3_aa: CASSLVSSETQYF
clone_size: NA
d_call: NA
j_call: TRBJ2-5
v_call: TRBV11-2

cdr3_nt: TGTGCCAGCAGCCTAGCCGGGACCTCGGAGCAGTACTTC
cdr3_aa: CASSLAGTSEQYF
clone_size: NA
d_call: NA
j_call: TRBJ2-7
v_call: TRBV7-3

cdr3_nt: TGTGCCAGCAGCTCCCATCCTAGCGGGATTGTTGATGAGCAGTTCTTC
cdr3_aa: CASSSHPSGIVDEQFF
clone_size: NA
d_call: TRBD2
j_call: TRBJ2-1
v_call: TRBV13

cdr3_nt: TGTGCCAGCAGCTTGAAACAGGGACTTAGAATCTACAATGAGCAGTTCTTC
cdr3_aa: CASSLKQGLRIYNEQFF
clone_size: NA
d_call: NA
j_call: TRBJ2-1
v_call: TRBV13

cdr3_nt: TGCAGCGTGGCCCCCCCCGGCCCAGATACGCAGTATTTT
cdr3_aa: CSVAPPGPDTQYF
clone_size: NA
d_call: NA
j_call: TRBJ2-3
v_call: TRBV29-1

cdr3_nt: TGCAGTGGGGACACTGACAATGAGCAGTTCTTC
cdr3_aa: CSGDTDNEQFF
clone_size: NA
d_call: NA
j_call: TRBJ2-1
v_call: TRBV20-1

cdr3_nt: TGTGCCAGCAGCTACCTAAACCACGAGCAGTACTTC
cdr3_aa: CASSYLNHEQYF
clone_size: NA
d_call: NA
j_call: TRBJ2-7
v_call: TRBV7-2

cdr3_nt: TGTGCCAGCAGCTTAGATTTGCGCGGGAGTTCTTACAATGAGCAGTTCTTC
cdr3_aa: CASSLDLRGSSYNEQFF
clone_size: NA
d_call: TRBD2
j_call: TRBJ2-1
v_call: TRBV7-3

cdr3_nt: TGCAGCGTTGTTTACGGAACTCTCTATGGCTACACCTTC
cdr3_aa: CSVVYGTLYGYTF
clone_size: NA
d_call: NA
j_call: TRBJ1-2
v_call: TRBV29-1

cdr3_nt: TGTGCCAGCAGCCAAACGGACAGGGTAGATGAAAAACTGTTTTTT
cdr3_aa: CASSQTDRVDEKLFF
clone_size: NA
d_call: TRBD1
j_call: TRBJ1-4
v_call: TRBV14

cdr3_nt: TGCAGCGTTGAAGGCCGGGACCTCGCTCCCACAGATACGCAGTATTTT
cdr3_aa: CSVEGRDLAPTDTQYF
clone_size: NA
d_call: NA
j_call: TRBJ2-3
v_call: TRBV29-1

cdr3_nt: TGTGCCAGCTCACCCCCTGCGGGAGCACATAACACTGAAGCTTTCTTT
cdr3_aa: CASSPPAGAHNTEAFF
clone_size: once
d_call: NA
j_call: TRBJ1-1
v_call: TRBV18

cdr3_nt: TGCGCCAGCAGCAAACCCTGGGGAAGTTTCAATGAGCAGTTCTTC
cdr3_aa: CASSKPWGSFNEQFF
clone_size: once
d_call: NA
j_call: TRBJ2-1
v_call: TRBV4-1

cdr3_nt: TGTGCCAGCAGTTATCATCAAAGGACTAGCGGGACGGGGGCACATCGAGAGCAGTTCTTC
cdr3_aa: CASSYHQRTSGTGAHREQFF
clone_size: NA
d_call: TRBD2
j_call: TRBJ2-1
v_call: TRBV6-2/TRBV6-3

cdr3_nt: TGTGCCAGTAATGTCGGGGCTATTAACACTGAAGCTTTCTTT
cdr3_aa: CASNVGAINTEAFF
clone_size: once
d_call: NA
j_call: TRBJ1-1
v_call: TRBV7-9

cdr3_nt: TGTGCCAGCAGCTTAGGGGGACAGGGTGGTGGCTACACCTTC
cdr3_aa: CASSLGGQGGGYTF
clone_size: NA
d_call: TRBD1
j_call: TRBJ1-2
v_call: TRBV7-9

cdr3_nt: TGTGCTAGTGGTTTCTGGCTAGCGGGAACAGATACGCAGTATTTT
cdr3_aa: CASGFWLAGTDTQYF
clone_size: NA
d_call: TRBD2
j_call: TRBJ2-3
v_call: TRBV12-5

cdr3_nt: TGCAGCGTTGAAGAGGGGGGCCGCAATCAGCCCCAGCATTTT
cdr3_aa: CSVEEGGRNQPQHF
clone_size: NA
d_call: NA
j_call: TRBJ1-5
v_call: TRBV29-1

cdr3_nt: TGTGCCAGCAGCTTAACGGGACAGTCCTACGAGCAGTACTTC
cdr3_aa: CASSLTGQSYEQYF
clone_size: NA
d_call: TRBD1
j_call: TRBJ2-7
v_call: TRBV7-9

cdr3_nt: TGTGCCAGCAGTTACCCGGACAGAATATTCACTGGGGCCAACGTCCTGACTTTC
cdr3_aa: CASSYPDRIFTGANVLTF
clone_size: NA
d_call: NA
j_call: TRBJ2-6
v_call: TRBV6-2/TRBV6-3

cdr3_nt: TGTGCCGCTGACCGGGACGCCTACAATGAGCAGTTCTTC
cdr3_aa: CAADRDAYNEQFF
clone_size: NA
d_call: NA
j_call: TRBJ2-1
v_call: TRBV2

cdr3_nt: TGTGCCAGCTCCGGCGGGAGCCACTACGAGCAGTACTTC
cdr3_aa: CASSGGSHYEQYF
clone_size: once
d_call: TRBD2
j_call: TRBJ2-7
v_call: TRBV19

cdr3_nt: TGCGCCAGCAGCGCTGGGAGGTCTCTTAGCTCCTACGAGCAGTACTTC
cdr3_aa: CASSAGRSLSSYEQYF
clone_size: NA
d_call: NA
j_call: TRBJ2-7
v_call: TRBV5-1

cdr3_nt: TGTGCCAGTAGCCCGGGGGGCACAGATACGCAGTATTTT
cdr3_aa: CASSPGGTDTQYF
clone_size: NA
d_call: NA
j_call: TRBJ2-3
v_call: TRBV19

cdr3_nt: TGTGCCAGCAGCCAAGATTTAAGCTCCTACAATGAGCAGTTCTTC
cdr3_aa: CASSQDLSSYNEQFF
clone_size: few
d_call: NA
j_call: TRBJ2-1
v_call: TRBV14

cdr3_nt: TGTGCCAGCAGTTTAGAGGGATCTAACTATGGCTACACCTTC
cdr3_aa: CASSLEGSNYGYTF
clone_size: NA
d_call: NA
j_call: TRBJ1-2
v_call: TRBV28

cdr3_nt: TGTGCCAGCAGTTTAAGTACAGGGGCTCATCCAAGCTCCTACGAGCAGTACTTC
cdr3_aa: CASSLSTGAHPSSYEQYF
clone_size: NA
d_call: TRBD1
j_call: TRBJ2-7
v_call: TRBV27

cdr3_nt: TGTGCCAGCAGTTCCTATCTAGCTGGGTCCTACGAGCAGTACTTC
cdr3_aa: CASSSYLAGSYEQYF
clone_size: NA
d_call: NA
j_call: TRBJ2-7
v_call: TRBV6-2/TRBV6-3

cdr3_nt: TGTGCCAGCAGGCCAGCGGGCGTGAACTACGAGCAGTACTTC
cdr3_aa: CASRPAGVNYEQYF
clone_size: NA
d_call: NA
j_call: TRBJ2-7
v_call: TRBV5-4

cdr3_nt: TGTGCCTGGAGTGTATCTGGTAACAATGAGCAGTTCTTC
cdr3_aa: CAWSVSGNNEQFF
clone_size: NA
d_call: NA
j_call: TRBJ2-1
v_call: TRBV30